Shown below are 3 T cell receptor beta chains from a single sample sequenced in a study of cytomegalovirus exposure and HLA in healthy donors. Researchers ran the PCR with 60 Vbeta and 13 Jbeta primers. The repertoire was sequenced with immunoSEQ multiplex PCR; TCRdb's copy has only in-frame clones and lacks some. Of 110,000 to 150,000 clones listed, roughly 76% are singletons. The sample was PBMCs. Every receptor here comes from a female donor in good health and CMV-seronegative.

The chain joins TRBV19 to TRBJ1-5, with D possibly matching TRBD1 (6 bases). This CDR3 is built from 13 residues. V dropped 7 bases and J dropped 9 bases, with 16 bases sitting between them. In germline, CDR1 is LNHDA, CDR2 SQIVND (reference sequence). The CDR3 nucleotides read TGTGCCAGTACCGGGACATCGGTCGGGCCCCAGCATTTT. Residues: CASTGTSVGPQHF.

The genes are TRBV9 and TRBJ1-2, with TRBD1 matching 9 bases. V was clipped by 2 bases and J by 4 bases; unmatched bases: 6. The length of the CDR3 is 15 residues. Germline CDR1 SGDLS, CDR2 YYNGEE. The CDR3 bases are TGTGCCAGCAGCGTGCAGACAGGGGGTCCCTATGGCTACACCTTC. Residues: CASSVQTGGPYGYTF.

The rearrangement links TRBV5-1 to TRBJ1-4; possible D gene TRBD1, 5 bases. The CDR3 is made up of 16 amino acids. Germline assignment: CDR1 SGHRS and CDR2 YFSETQ. V was trimmed by 2 bases and J by 8 bases, leaving 19 bases between them. DNA for the CDR3: TGCGCCAGCAGCTTAACCCGAGTCGGGGGGACGGAAAAACTGTTTTTT. Translated, it gives CASSLTRVGGTEKLFF. Full variable domain (missing parts from reference TRBV5-1 and TRBJ1-4): KAGVTQTPRYLIKTRGQQVTLSCSPISGHRSVSWYQQTPGQGLQFLFEYFSETQRNKGNFPGRFSGRQFSNSRSEMNVSTLELGDSALYLCASSLTRVGGTEKLFFGSGTQLSVL.